Below, one TCR beta chain is given with its context. TCRdb redid the calling of the PCR reads with MiXCR, one entry per CDR3 protein. The sample gives 3,000 to 3,500 distinct CDR3 sequences, around 40% of which show up once; 40% to 55% is in the top ten. There are 13 residues in the CDR3. Per the germline V gene, CDR1 is MNHNS and CDR2 is SASEGT. This sample stems from a study of immune characterization of retroperitoneal liposarcoma. The chain has TRBV6-1 and TRBJ2-3, with 10 bases that match TRBD1. The last part of the DNA fits TRBJ2-5 better; the J call may be wrong. The sequence derives from a male donor with retroperitoneal liposarcoma. Sequencing was carried out using tumor tissue. The CDR3 loop reads CASTGGAGKTQYF. In DNA form, the CDR3 reads TGTGCCTCGACAGGGGGCGCGGGGAAGACCCAGTACTTC.